This TCR beta chain was found in a study of T cell responses to AZD1222 COVID-19 vaccine. Germline CDR1 and CDR2: KGHSH and LQKENI. Trimming left V 2 bases short and J 9 bases short, with 16 bases between. This CDR3 has 14 residues. The method was immunoSEQ multiplex PCR; TCRdb's version includes in-frame clones alone and lacks a portion of them. The sample comprises roughly 110,000 clones, under 90% of which are singletons, and over 4.5% rests with the top ten. The sequence came from an adult in good health. The rearrangement uses TRBV18 and TRBJ1-2; tentatively, D is TRBD1 (6 bases). The sample here was peripheral blood, taken on day 0 of AZD1222 vaccination. The CDR3 region is CASSPGLQGWSYTF. The CDR3 DNA is TGTGCCAGCTCACCAGGGTTACAGGGTTGGAGCTACACCTTC.